This note documents a single T cell receptor beta chain sequence. PCR was performed using 60 Vbeta and 13 Jbeta primers. Some clones are missing from TCRdb's copy, which holds only in-frame ones; the method was immunoSEQ multiplex PCR. Here the sample spans approximately 110,000 clones, 77% being singletons. The data belong to a study of cytomegalovirus exposure and HLA in healthy donors. After removal of 7 bases from V and 1 base from J, the junction contained 16 bases not matched to a gene. Germline CDR1 reads MNHEY; CDR2 reads SMNVEV (reference sequence). This CDR3 has 17 residues. What was sequenced was PBMCs. This receptor was identified in a woman in her thirties or forties in good health and CMV-seropositive. The chain combines TRBV27 with TRBJ2-7; 7 nucleotides align to TRBD1. The DNA for the CDR3 is TGTGCCAGCAAAGGTGCTGGGAAACAGGGGTCGTCCTACGAGCAGTACTTC. Its translation: CASKGAGKQGSSYEQYF.